The clone carrying this T cell receptor beta chain appeared many times. Its antigen is unidentified. This entry comes from a study of T cells after yellow fever vaccination. The overall study: With SMART-Seq v4 Ultra Low Input, the fractions containing low cell numbers were prepared.

Findings of the study overall: The booster saw the reappearance of most primary-vaccination clones (more than 95% CD4, almost 90% CD8).

TCRdb passed the 5' RACE reads through MiXCR, listing each CDR3 protein once. This sample carries roughly 120,000 distinct CDR3 sequences, about 7.2% of them seen once, and the ten largest clones take roughly 2.8%. Deletions cut 3 bases from V and 0 bases from J, with 6 bases between. This CDR3 has 14 residues. Germline V CDR1 and CDR2: SGHRS, YFSETQ. The material sequenced was CD4+ T cells sorted from PBMCs, taken roughly 46 days after the first yellow fever vaccination. The V call is TRBV5-1, the J call TRBJ2-2; no definite D call. The clonotype comes from a young man who received the YFV17D yellow fever vaccine. The CDR3 DNA reads TGCGCCAGCAGCTGGTTTACGAACACCGGGGAGCTGTTTTTT. This sequence encodes CASSWFTNTGELFF.